This T cell receptor beta chain came from a study of human T cells and chemical hapten exposure. Study context: Across the whole study, which lasted 20 to 30 weeks, patients were given diphenylcyclopropenone on the scalp once a week.

Study-wide points: Among expanded TCRs, significantly more large CDR3 similarity clusters formed than among controls.

Germline CDR1 and CDR2: MNHNS and SASEGT. The CDR3 totals 11 residues. V lost 8 bases and J 2 bases, leaving 6 bases between the germline ends. This clonotype was observed a handful of times. The antigen is unknown. For the library, individual cDNA molecules each received unique molecular identifiers. In the authors' workflow: 100,000 or so TCRs per sample was the median, with a range of roughly 23,224 to 750,000. One entry per CDR3 protein, called by TCRdb with MiXCR from the RACE reads. The V and J calls and clone size are TCRdb's, not the authors'. The profile shows approximately 79,000 distinct CDR3 sequences, 8.5% of them singletons. Time point of the sample: pre-sensitization, week 0. Treatment here: therapeutic diphenylcyclopropenone sensitization with weekly scalp DPC.

This clonotype was obtained from a man between 35 and 55 years old with alopecia areata. Some clones in this sample may be carry-over from other donors' samples. V is TRBV6-1 and J is TRBJ2-5; no reliable D call. Sequences were derived from whole blood, sampled in connection with sensitization to the hapten diphenylcyclopropenone (DPC). The CDR3 protein is CASGQQETQYF. The CDR3 DNA reads TGTGCCAGCGGTCAACAAGAGACCCAGTACTTC.